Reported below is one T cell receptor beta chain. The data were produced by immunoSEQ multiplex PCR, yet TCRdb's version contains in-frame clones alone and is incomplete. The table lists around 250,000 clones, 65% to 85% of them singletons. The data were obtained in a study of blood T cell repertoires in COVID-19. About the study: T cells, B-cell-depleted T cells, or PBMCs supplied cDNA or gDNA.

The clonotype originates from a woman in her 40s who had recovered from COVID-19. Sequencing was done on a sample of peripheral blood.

CDR3 amino acids: CASSQTPGGGNQPQHF. The CDR3 region has the DNA TGCGCCAGCAGCCAAACCCCAGGGGGAGGCAATCAGCCCCAGCATTTT. The chain combines TRBV4-1 with TRBJ1-5; TRBD1 matches 7 bases. The germline gives CDR1 MGHRA, CDR2 YSYEKL. There are 16 residues in the CDR3. With 2 bases clipped from V and 2 bases from J, the junction kept 6 bases outside the gene matches.